These T cell receptor beta chains were read from a single sample in a study of cytomegalovirus exposure and HLA in healthy donors. Clones were read by immunoSEQ multiplex PCR, and TCRdb kept only the in-frame ones, dropping some. The data hold some 190,000 clones, with 80% observed a single time. The sample taken for sequencing was PBMCs. All receptors derive from a woman under 40 in good health and CMV-seronegative. CDR3s include the opening cysteine and the closing phenylalanine or tryptophan. A D gene is named only where the DNA matches it firmly. The size field is filled for only some rows; it gives once, few, many or a size class.

v_gene	j_gene	abundance	d_gene	CDR3nt	CDR3aa
TRBV7-9	TRBJ2-3	NA	TRBD2	TGTGCCAGCAGCTTAACTAGCGGGGGCACAGATACGCAGTATTTT	CASSLTSGGTDTQYF
TRBV18	TRBJ2-5	NA	NA	TGTGCCAGCTCAGAGTTGAGGGAGACCCAGTACTTC	CASSELRETQYF
TRBV15	TRBJ2-7	NA	NA	TGTGCCACCAGCAGAGAGGTTCGGGGGTCCTACGAGCAGTACTTC	CATSREVRGSYEQYF
TRBV7-9	TRBJ2-3	NA	NA	TGTGCCAGCAGCTTAGCGAATCAAGGGGGCACAGATACGCAGTATTTT	CASSLANQGGTDTQYF
TRBV7-9	TRBJ1-2	NA	TRBD1	TGTGCCAGCAGCTTAAGCAGGGGGAACTATGGCTACACCTTC	CASSLSRGNYGYTF
TRBV5-1	TRBJ1-1	NA	TRBD1	TGCGCCAGCAGCCCCGACAGGGGGGACACTGAAGCTTTCTTT	CASSPDRGDTEAFF
TRBV27	TRBJ1-2	NA	NA	TGTGCCAGCAGACCTGCAGGGTACTATGGCTACACCTTC	CASRPAGYYGYTF
TRBV5-1	TRBJ1-1	few	NA	TGCGCCAGCAGCCCAGACGGGGGGGCGCGGGTGGCTGCTTTCTTT	CASSPDGGARVAAFF
TRBV18	TRBJ2-7	NA	TRBD1	TGTGCCAGCTCACGGGACAGTCCCCCCTACGAGCAGTACTTC	CASSRDSPPYEQYF
TRBV5-1	TRBJ2-5	NA	TRBD2	TGCGCCAGCAGCTCCGGACTAGCAGAAGAGACCCAGTACTTC	CASSSGLAEETQYF
TRBV4-2	TRBJ1-1	NA	NA	TGTGCCAGCAGCCAAGTTGGGGGCAGGTCGAACACTGAAGCTTTCTTT	CASSQVGGRSNTEAFF
TRBV5-1	TRBJ1-2	NA	TRBD1	TGCGCCAGCAGCTTGGTGCAGGGGGACTATGGCTACACCTTC	CASSLVQGDYGYTF
TRBV6-5	TRBJ1-6	NA	NA	TGTGCCAGCAGTTACTCCTCGCAGGGAGGGAAATCACCCCTCCACTTT	CASSYSSQGGKSPLHF
TRBV9	TRBJ1-1	NA	TRBD1	TGTGCCAGCAGCCCACCCCCTGGGACAGGGAACACTGAAGCTTTCTTT	CASSPPPGTGNTEAFF
TRBV6-1	TRBJ1-6	once	TRBD1	TGTGCCAGCACAAGGGACAGGGATGATTCACCCCTCCACTTT	CASTRDRDDSPLHF
TRBV7-2	TRBJ2-7	NA	NA	TGTGCCAGCAGCTTAGCCGCAGGGAACTACGAGCAGTACTTC	CASSLAAGNYEQYF
TRBV5-8	TRBJ1-6	NA	TRBD1	TGTGCCAGCAGCTTGTACACAGGGGGGAATTCACCCCTCCACTTT	CASSLYTGGNSPLHF
TRBV14	TRBJ1-2	NA	TRBD1	TGTGCCAGCAAACCGACAGGGGCTCTTTTTGGTGGCTACACCTTC	CASKPTGALFGGYTF
TRBV7-7	TRBJ2-2	NA	NA	TGTGCCAGCAGCCCGGGACATTTGAACACCGGGGAGCTGTTTTTT	CASSPGHLNTGELFF
TRBV7-2	TRBJ2-3	NA	NA	TGTGCCAGCAGCTTAGCGCCGAGGGATACGCAGTATTTT	CASSLAPRDTQYF
TRBV9	TRBJ2-1	NA	TRBD2	TGTGCCAGCAGCGTAGTAACTAGCGGGGACCTCAATGAGCAGTTCTTC	CASSVVTSGDLNEQFF
TRBV19	TRBJ1-2	NA	NA	TGTGCCAGTAGTATTGACAGGATCTTAGGCTACACCTTC	CASSIDRILGYTF
TRBV2	TRBJ1-4	NA	NA	TGTGCCAGCAGTCCTAAGCGAATTTCCGAAAAACTGTTTTTT	CASSPKRISEKLFF
TRBV30	TRBJ1-2	once	TRBD1	TGTGCCTTCCTTTCGACAGGGGGTTTGGGCTACACCTTC	CAFLSTGGLGYTF
TRBV12-5	TRBJ1-2	NA	NA	TGTGCTAGTGGTTTGTCAGGGTACCGGGGCTACACCTTC	CASGLSGYRGYTF
TRBV19	TRBJ1-3	NA	NA	TGTGCCAGTAGGCCAGCGACAGGAGCTCTCTCTGGAAACACCATATATTTT	CASRPATGALSGNTIYF
TRBV9	TRBJ2-5	NA	NA	TGTGCCAGCAGCGTAATTGCAGGCCTCCAAGAGACCCAGTACTTC	CASSVIAGLQETQYF
TRBV6-5	TRBJ1-1	NA	NA	TGTGCCAGCACCAAGACAGCCATGAACACTGAAGCTTTCTTT	CASTKTAMNTEAFF